The rows below give T cell receptor beta chains drawn from one sample of a study of OX40 agonist ivuxolimab in advanced cancers. Profiled with immunoSEQ multiplex PCR; TCRdb holds only in-frame clones, not every one. The sample lists fewer than 100,000 clones, over 90% occurring once. The sequencing used CD4+ or CD8+ T cells sorted from blood, collected in a trial of the OX40 agonist ivuxolimab. The receptor source for this set is an adult with an advanced solid tumor such as melanoma, head and neck, liver or kidney cancer. Both conserved end residues are part of each CDR3.

J | V | CDR3
TRBJ1-3 | TRBV5-3 | CARSLGGESGSGNTIYF
TRBJ2-1 | TRBV7-9 | CASNRGWDEQFF
TRBJ2-3 | TRBV6-1 | CASSEYAGGALSTDTQYF
TRBJ2-2 | TRBV6-5 | CASSYIGGNTGELFF
TRBJ1-2 | TRBV2 | CASSKREQDGYTF
TRBJ1-2 | TRBV19 | CASRGFSGQPLGYGYTF
TRBJ1-5 | TRBV19 | CASRGEGYSNQPQHF
TRBJ1-4 | TRBV27 | CASRSLGANEKLFF
TRBJ2-2 | TRBV30 | CAWSVTGTGELFF
TRBJ2-7 | TRBV7-2 | CASSPGTSGTTRGEQYF
TRBJ2-1 | TRBV7-9 | CASSPSGGNEQFF
TRBJ2-6 | TRBV19 | CAGGTGSSVLTF
TRBJ2-7 | TRBV12-5 | CASGGTSGYEQYF
TRBJ2-7 | TRBV27 | CASSFGAGGSPYEQYF
TRBJ2-3 | TRBV4-1 | CASSQDRAGNTDTQYF
TRBJ1-2 | TRBV6-6 | CANFKDYNYGYTF
TRBJ1-4 | TRBV6-1 | CASSEIPSRESTNEKLFF
TRBJ1-2 | TRBV28 | CASSLRVGAGGYTF
TRBJ2-7 | TRBV27 | CASSLAGRFYEQYF
TRBJ1-5 | TRBV4-1 | CASSQRDRDNQPQHF
TRBJ1-2 | TRBV19 | CASSMASGGYGYTF
TRBJ2-7 | TRBV27 | CASRPSNRGFYEQYF
TRBJ1-5 | TRBV27 | CASSLGNQPQHF
- | TRBV27 | CASATRYYEQYF
TRBJ1-2 | TRBV11-2 | CASSLDYTGGATYGYTF
TRBJ2-1 | TRBV19 | CASSIALAGGNEQFF
TRBJ2-1 | TRBV19 | CASSYDRGPYNEQFF
TRBJ1-5 | TRBV27 | CASSPGENQPQHF
TRBJ2-5 | TRBV7-6 | CASSLFQETQYF
TRBJ1-5 | TRBV28 | CASNRGSNQPQHF
TRBJ2-2 | TRBV7-8 | CASSPWDREYTGELFF
TRBJ1-5 | TRBV5-8 | CASGLGAPSNQPQHF
TRBJ2-3 | TRBV15 | CATRRGPGHTDTQYF
TRBJ2-3 | TRBV7-8 | CASIFGNLPRGSLTDTQYF
TRBJ2-3 | TRBV29-1 | CSVEGDTDTQYF
TRBJ1-2 | TRBV2 | CASSEGTGFYGYTF
TRBJ1-6 | TRBV27 | CASSLTGQGAISYNSPLHF
TRBJ2-3 | TRBV30 | CACLAGGRDTQYF
TRBJ2-5 | TRBV27 | CASSSLTGQETQYF
TRBJ1-5 | TRBV4-1 | CASSQLPGTGEYSNQPQHF
TRBJ2-5 | TRBV5-1 | CASSLHGPVQNRQETQYF
TRBJ2-1 | TRBV28 | CASSLSGQVYNEQFF
TRBJ2-1 | TRBV27 | CASSFMHYNEQFF
TRBJ2-2 | TRBV29-1 | CSVEAQGDYTGELFF
TRBJ1-5 | TRBV21-1 | CASSKPQGAYQPQHF
TRBJ1-2 | TRBV13 | CASSLNPGSNDYGYTF
TRBJ2-3 | TRBV5-1 | CASSLVAGWVKGTDTQYF